The 28 T cell receptor beta chains below all came from one sample that was sequenced in a study of cytomegalovirus exposure and HLA in healthy donors. Primers included in the PCR were 60 Vbeta and 13 Jbeta primers. The method was immunoSEQ multiplex PCR; TCRdb's version includes in-frame clones alone and lacks a portion of them. The table has 200,000 to 250,000 clones, 70% to 85% seen once; the top ten hold more than 0.45%. The sequenced sample was PBMCs. Source of these receptors: a woman aged 40 to 50 in good health and CMV-seronegative.

The chain combines TRBV2 with TRBJ1-5, with a tentative D call TRBD1 (5 bases). From germline, CDR1 is SNHLY and CDR2 FYNNEI. V lost 4 bases and J lost 5, with 21 bases in between. The CDR3 has 17 amino acids. CDR3 loop: CASSVRVGGSRDQPQHF. For the CDR3, the DNA is TGTGCCAGCAGTGTCCGTGTGGGGGGGTCCCGGGATCAGCCCCAGCATTTT.

The rearrangement uses TRBV7-9 and TRBJ1-2; D is perhaps TRBD1 (5 bases). V lost 1 base, J lost 8 bases, and 5 bases lay in between. CDR1 and CDR2 (germline): SEHNR, FQNEAQ (reference sequence). The CDR3 is made up of 11 amino acids. CDR3 protein: CASSLEGGYTF. The CDR3 DNA follows: TGTGCCAGCAGCTTAGAGGGGGGCTACACCTTC.

This clone was picked up a small number of times. The chain carries TRBV6-5 and TRBJ1-1; 9 bases fit TRBD1. The V gene's germline CDR1 is MNHEY and CDR2 SVGAGI. The CDR3 totals 14 residues. Germline trimming cut 6 bases from V and 11 bases from J; bases unmatched to any gene: 13. The CDR3 DNA reads TGTGCCAGCAGCCCCCCAGGGACAGGGAGTTGGGCTTTCTTT. Translated, it gives CASSPPGTGSWAFF.

This chain links TRBV4-2 with TRBJ1-5; D is unclear. Germline V gene data show CDR1 as LGHNA and CDR2 as YNFKEQ. The CDR3 covers 15 residues. Trimming shortened V by 4 bases and J by 7 bases, and 17 bases separated the two germline ends. This CDR3 reads CASSPSEEGIQPQHF. CDR3 bases: TGTGCCAGCAGCCCCTCGGAGGAGGGTATCCAGCCCCAGCATTTT.

V is TRBV7-3 and J is TRBJ2-1; the match to TRBD2 covers 7 bases. This CDR3 contains 14 residues. The V gene's germline CDR1 is SGHTA and CDR2 FQGTGA. V gave up 0 bases and J gave up 7 bases; unmatched junction bases: 3. DNA for the CDR3: TGTGCCAGCAGCTTAACCGGGGGGAGTAATGAGCAGTTCTTC. It specifies CASSLTGGSNEQFF.

The chain is built from TRBV10-3 and TRBJ2-5; 11 positions match TRBD1. V gave up 0 bases and J gave up 11 bases; unmatched junction bases: 8. This CDR3 is 15 amino acids long. Per germline, CDR1 ENHRY and CDR2 SYGVKD. DNA for the CDR3: TGTGCCATCAGTGAGTCACCCGGGACAGGGGGTGAGCAGTACTTC. This codes for CAISESPGTGGEQYF.

V gene TRBV30 combines with J gene TRBJ1-6; D remains unclear. The V end lost 5 bases, the J end lost 9 bases, and 8 bases lay between the germline ends. CDR1 is GTSNPN, CDR2 SVGIG, per germline (reference sequence). The CDR3 loop spans 11 amino acids. The CDR3 loop reads CAWGPGSPLHF. For the CDR3, the DNA is TGTGCCTGGGGTCCGGGTTCACCCCTCCACTTT.

The V call is TRBV15, the J call TRBJ2-1; no definite D call. Germline assignment: CDR1 LNHNV and CDR2 YYDKDF (reference sequence). V lost 0 bases, J lost 0 bases, and 9 bases lay in between. The CDR3 sequence is 16 residues long. The CDR3 loop reads CATSRERPSSYNEQFF. CDR3 DNA sequence: TGTGCCACCAGCAGAGAGCGGCCCAGCTCCTACAATGAGCAGTTCTTC.

The chain recombines TRBV29-1 with TRBJ1-2; 8 bases line up with TRBD1. Germline V gene lookup returns CDR1 SQVTM and CDR2 ANQGSEA. The CDR3 sequence is 16 residues long. Losses at the gene ends were 0 bases for V and 0 bases for J; bases not matched to a gene: 6. The CDR3 coding sequence is TGCAGCGTTGAAGATCAAGGGACAGGAGCTAACTATGGCTACACCTTC. Its protein is CSVEDQGTGANYGYTF. Variable domain in full (rest from reference TRBV29-1 and TRBJ1-2): SAVISQKPSRDICQRGTSLTIQCQVDSQVTMMFWYRQQPGQSLTLIATANQGSEATYESGFVIDKFPISRPNLTFSTLTVSNMSPEDSSIYLCSVEDQGTGANYGYTFGSGTRLTVV.

This clone was seen a few times. The chain has TRBV28 and TRBJ2-5; tentatively, D is TRBD2 (7 bases). The CDR3 is made up of 16 amino acids. Trimming took 4 bases from V and 11 from J, leaving 26 bases between them. Germline V gene lookup returns CDR1 MDHEN and CDR2 SYDVKM. The chain's CDR3 is CASSSGGTRNRALQYF. The CDR3 DNA is TGTGCCAGCAGTTCCGGGGGGACAAGGAACAGGGCTTTGCAGTACTTC. Full variable domain (remainder filled in from reference TRBV28 and TRBJ2-5): DVKVTQSSRYLVKRTGEKVFLECVQDMDHENMFWYRQDPGLGLRLIYFSYDVKMKEKGDIPEGYSVSREKKERFSLILESASTNQTSMYLCASSSGGTRNRALQYFGPGTRLLVL.

The CDR3 DNA sequence: TGCGCCAGCAGCTTGGTGCCGACAGGGGGGTACACCTTC. Protein: CASSLVPTGGYTF. The V and J genes are TRBV5-1 and TRBJ1-2; 9 nucleotides align to TRBD1. Per germline, CDR1 SGHRS and CDR2 YFSETQ. The CDR3 runs to 13 residues. V was clipped by 0 bases and J by 11 bases; unmatched bases: 5.

The V call is TRBV19, the J call TRBJ2-3; the D gene is possibly TRBD1 (7 bases). The CDR3 runs 14 residues. From germline, CDR1 is LNHDA and CDR2 SQIVND (reference sequence). V lost 10 bases, J lost 1 base, and 15 bases lay in between. CDR3 region: CATHQGGRTDTQYF. Here the CDR3 DNA reads TGTGCCACTCATCAGGGGGGCCGCACAGATACGCAGTATTTT.

J is TRBJ2-3 and V is TRBV27, with 8 positions matching TRBD2. The germline V gene has CDR1 MNHEY and CDR2 SMNVEV (reference sequence). This CDR3 region has 16 residues. Losses at the gene ends were 4 bases for V and 2 bases for J; bases not matched to a gene: 8. CDR3 nucleotide sequence: TGTGCCAGCAGTTGGCTAGCGGGCGATATCACAGATACGCAGTATTTT. It is translated as CASSWLAGDITDTQYF.

The J gene is TRBJ2-3, the V gene TRBV7-9, with TRBD2 identical over 8 bases. The J segment lost 2 bases and the V segment lost 2 bases, leaving 9 bases of the junction unmatched. The CDR3 is 17 residues long. Per germline, CDR1 SEHNR and CDR2 FQNEAQ (reference sequence). The CDR3 DNA is TGTGCCAGCAGCTTACAAGAAACTAGCGGTCCCACAGATACGCAGTATTTT. Encoded protein: CASSLQETSGPTDTQYF.

This sequence joins TRBV7-2 and TRBJ1-5; no reliable D call. This CDR3 contains 13 residues. CDR1 SGHTA and CDR2 FQGNSA come from the germline V gene. V shed 2 bases and J shed 7 bases, with 9 bases lying between them. The CDR3 DNA is TGTGCCAGCAGCTTACGGGGTGCCCAGCCCCAGCATTTT. Residues: CASSLRGAQPQHF.

The genes are TRBV6-6 and TRBJ1-6; 8 bases line up with TRBD1. Trimming at V came to 2 bases and at J to 10 bases, leaving 10 bases not matched to a gene. The CDR3 runs to 16 residues. In germline, CDR1 is MNHNY, CDR2 SVGAGI (reference sequence). The CDR3 nucleotides read TGTGCCAGCAGTTACGGACAGGGAGGCTTTTCATCACCCCTCCACTTT. This translates into CASSYGQGGFSSPLHF.

This chain connects TRBV11-3 to TRBJ1-1; D is unclear. This CDR3 is 14 amino acids long. Germline V gene sequence: CDR1 SGHNT, CDR2 YENEEA. The V end was cut by 1 base, the J end by 0 bases, with 6 bases between. CDR3 region: CASSLAGLNTEAFF. The CDR3 nucleotides read TGTGCCAGCAGCTTAGCGGGGTTGAACACTGAAGCTTTCTTT.

The chain employs TRBV5-1 and TRBJ1-1; D is unresolved. V was trimmed by 0 bases and J by 5 bases, leaving 11 bases between them. This CDR3 is 14 amino acids long. The V gene's germline CDR1 is SGHRS and CDR2 YFSETQ. CDR3 nucleotide sequence: TGCGCCAGCAGCTTGGGCCCGAGGGAAACTGAAGCTTTCTTT. Protein product: CASSLGPRETEAFF.

The genes are TRBV5-6 and TRBJ1-2; D gene uncertain. The CDR3 is made up of 14 amino acids. Trimming took off 2 bases at V and 4 bases at J, with 12 bases between the two ends. Germline V gives CDR1 SGHDT, CDR2 YYEEEE. CDR3: CASSFGRGLYGYTF. In DNA form, the CDR3 reads TGTGCCAGCAGCTTTGGACGGGGTCTCTATGGCTACACCTTC.

The chain uses TRBV30 and TRBJ2-7, with 8 positions matching TRBD2. CDR1 and CDR2 from the germline V gene are GTSNPN and SVGIG (reference sequence). The ends lost 4 bases at V and 0 bases at J; junction bases unmatched: 11. The CDR3 contains 16 residues. For the CDR3, the DNA is TGTGCCTGGATTCCAAACCCGGGACTAGACTCCTACGAGCAGTACTTC. It is translated as CAWIPNPGLDSYEQYF. The full variable domain, in which reference TRBV30 and TRBJ2-7 provide the parts outside the CDR3, is SQTIHQWPATLVQPVGSPLSLECTVEGTSNPNLYWYRQAAGRGLQLLFYSVGIGQISSEVPQNLSASRPQDRQFILSSKKLLLSDSGFYLCAWIPNPGLDSYEQYFGPGTRLTVT.

The chain combines TRBV30 with TRBJ1-1; D unclear. Trimming removed 5 bases at V and 1 base at J, with 8 bases between. CDR1 and CDR2 (germline): GTSNPN, SVGIG (reference sequence). The CDR3 runs to 12 residues. CDR3: CAWQTANTEAFF. CDR3 nucleotides: TGTGCCTGGCAAACAGCGAACACTGAAGCTTTCTTT. Using reference TRBV30 and TRBJ1-1 for the parts outside the CDR3, the full variable domain is SQTIHQWPATLVQPVGSPLSLECTVEGTSNPNLYWYRQAAGRGLQLLFYSVGIGQISSEVPQNLSASRPQDRQFILSSKKLLLSDSGFYLCAWQTANTEAFFGQGTRLTVV.

In DNA form, the CDR3 reads TGTGCCAGCAGTGAAGTATCCGGAGGGTTTCAGCCCCAGCATTTT. The encoded protein is CASSEVSGGFQPQHF. The chain employs TRBV2 and TRBJ1-5; no reliable D call. The V gene lost 1 base and the J gene lost 6 bases, with 13 bases spanning the gap. CDR1 SNHLY and CDR2 FYNNEI come from the germline V gene. The length of the CDR3 is 15 residues.

The chain recombines TRBV2 with TRBJ2-5; D is ambiguous. This CDR3 spans 13 amino acids. Looked up from germline, CDR1 is SNHLY and CDR2 is FYNNEI. Trimming left V 4 bases short and J 2 bases short, with 8 bases between. CDR3 sequence: CASSARLQETQYF. The CDR3, as DNA: TGTGCCAGCAGTGCCAGACTGCAAGAGACCCAGTACTTC. Looking up the rest from reference TRBV2 and TRBJ2-5 gives the full variable domain: EPEVTQTPSHQVTQMGQEVILRCVPISNHLYFYWYRQILGQKVEFLVSFYNNEISEKSEIFDDQFSVERPDGSNFTLKIRSTKLEDSAMYFCASSARLQETQYFGPGTRLLVL.

This chain links TRBV11-1 with TRBJ2-3, with D tentatively TRBD2 (5 bases). This CDR3 has 14 amino acids. V shed 5 bases and J shed 6 bases, with 15 bases lying between them. CDR1 is SGHAT, CDR2 FQDESV, per germline (reference sequence). DNA of the CDR3: TGTGCCAGCAGCCCTACTAGGTTCGGGGATACGCAGTATTTT. Its protein product is CASSPTRFGDTQYF.

J is TRBJ1-1 and V is TRBV19, with TRBD1 matching over 7 bases. V was clipped by 7 bases and J by 6 bases; unmatched bases: 5. The CDR3 spans 12 residues. The germline CDR1 and CDR2 sequences are LNHDA and SQIVND (reference sequence). In nucleotides, the CDR3 is TGTGCCAGTATGAGGGGGCAAGCTGAAGCTTTCTTT. Amino acids: CASMRGQAEAFF.

V is TRBV2 and J is TRBJ2-3, with a tentative D call TRBD1 (6 bases). CDR3 length: 11 amino acids. Per germline, CDR1 SNHLY and CDR2 FYNNEI. V lost 6 bases and J lost 6, with 7 bases in between. CDR3 residues: CASSRGDTQYF. CDR3 coding DNA: TGTGCCAGCAGCAGGGGTGATACGCAGTATTTT.

The chain links TRBV5-1 to TRBJ2-3; 9 bases line up with TRBD1. Germline V gives CDR1 SGHRS, CDR2 YFSETQ. The CDR3 loop spans 16 amino acids. The V gene end was trimmed by 3 bases and the J gene end by 2 bases; junction bases not matched to a gene: 7. The CDR3 nucleotides read TGCGCCAGCAGCTCCGGGACAGGGTTTGTCACAGATACGCAGTATTTT. Translating gives CASSSGTGFVTDTQYF.

V usage is TRBV19 and J usage is TRBJ2-1; D uncertain. The CDR3 sequence is 13 residues long. CDR1 is LNHDA and CDR2 is SQIVND in the germline V gene (reference sequence). V lost 1 base and J lost 5, with 6 bases in between. In DNA form, the CDR3 reads TGTGCCAGTAGTATAGCCATAGACAATGAGCAGTTCTTC. This gives the protein CASSIAIDNEQFF.